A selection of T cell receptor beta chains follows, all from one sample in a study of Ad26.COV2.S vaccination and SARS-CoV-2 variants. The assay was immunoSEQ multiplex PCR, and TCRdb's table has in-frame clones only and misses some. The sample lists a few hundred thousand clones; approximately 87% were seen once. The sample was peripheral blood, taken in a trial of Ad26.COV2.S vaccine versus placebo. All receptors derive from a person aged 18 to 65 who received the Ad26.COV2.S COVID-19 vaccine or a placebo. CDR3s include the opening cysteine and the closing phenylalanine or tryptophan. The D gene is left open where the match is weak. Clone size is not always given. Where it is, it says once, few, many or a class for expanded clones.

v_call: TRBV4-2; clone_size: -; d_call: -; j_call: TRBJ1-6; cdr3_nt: TGTGCCAGCAGCCAAGATCGGACGGCTCGGAATTCACCCCTCCACTTT; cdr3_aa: CASSQDRTARNSPLHF
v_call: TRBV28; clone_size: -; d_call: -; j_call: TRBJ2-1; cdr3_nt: TGTGCCAGCATCCTCAATCCCCAGGGCCGGGAGCAGTTCTTC; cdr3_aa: CASILNPQGREQFF
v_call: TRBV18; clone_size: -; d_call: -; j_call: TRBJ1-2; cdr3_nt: TGTGCCAGCTCACCACCGGAGGGGGGCTATGGCTACACCTTC; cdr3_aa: CASSPPEGGYGYTF
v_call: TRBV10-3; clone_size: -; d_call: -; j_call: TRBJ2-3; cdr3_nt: TGTGCCACCAGCCCAGCAGATACGCAGTATTTT; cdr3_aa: CATSPADTQYF
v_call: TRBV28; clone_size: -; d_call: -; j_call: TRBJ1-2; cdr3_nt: TGTGCCAGCAGTTTGCTGAACTATGGCTACACCTTC; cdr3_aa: CASSLLNYGYTF
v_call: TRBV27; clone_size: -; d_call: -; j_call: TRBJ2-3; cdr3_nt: TGTGCCAGCAGTTTCCTTCTCACAGATACGCAGTATTTT; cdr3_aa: CASSFLLTDTQYF
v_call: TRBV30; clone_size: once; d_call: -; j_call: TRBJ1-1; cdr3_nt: TGTGCCTCGCTGGGGGGGACATTGAACACTGAAGCTTTCTTT; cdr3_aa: CASLGGTLNTEAFF
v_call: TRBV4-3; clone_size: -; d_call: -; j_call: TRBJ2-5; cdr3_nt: TGCGCCAGCAGCCAAGATAGAGAGACCCAGTACTTC; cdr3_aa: CASSQDRETQYF
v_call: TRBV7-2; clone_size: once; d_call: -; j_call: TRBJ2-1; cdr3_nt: TGTGCCAGCAGCTTGGTGGCCTCACGGAGTTTCGAGCAGTTCTTC; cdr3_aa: CASSLVASRSFEQFF
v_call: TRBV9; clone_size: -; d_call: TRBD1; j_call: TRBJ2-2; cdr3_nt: TGTGCCAGCAGAGCTGGACAGGGAAGGGCCGGGGAGCTGTTTTTT; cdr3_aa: CASRAGQGRAGELFF
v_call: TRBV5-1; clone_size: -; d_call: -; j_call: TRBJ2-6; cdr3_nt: TGCGCCAGCAGGACAGCAGGATTCTCTGGGGCCAACGTCCTGACTTTC; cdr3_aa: CASRTAGFSGANVLTF
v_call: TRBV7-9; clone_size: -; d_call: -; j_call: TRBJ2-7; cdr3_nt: TGTGCCAGCGGGTTGGGAGGACAGGTGAACGAGCAGTACTTC; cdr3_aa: CASGLGGQVNEQYF
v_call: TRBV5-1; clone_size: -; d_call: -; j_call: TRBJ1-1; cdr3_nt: TGCGCCAGCAGCTCACAAGGGTTCGTACTGGGCACTGAAGCTTTCTTT; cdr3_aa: CASSSQGFVLGTEAFF
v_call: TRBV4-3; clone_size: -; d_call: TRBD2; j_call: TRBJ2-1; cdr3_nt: TGCGCCAGCAGCCAAGATGGACTAGCGGAACCAGAGCAGTTCTTC; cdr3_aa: CASSQDGLAEPEQFF
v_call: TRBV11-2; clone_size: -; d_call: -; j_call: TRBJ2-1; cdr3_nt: TGTGCCAGCAGCTTAGGGCCCAGGGGGGGGAGTGAGCAGTTCTTC; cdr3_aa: CASSLGPRGGSEQFF
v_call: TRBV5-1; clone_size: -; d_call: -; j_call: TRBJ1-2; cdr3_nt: TGCGCCAGCAGCGTAATGGGACACTTGGTGGATGGCTACACCTTC; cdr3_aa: CASSVMGHLVDGYTF
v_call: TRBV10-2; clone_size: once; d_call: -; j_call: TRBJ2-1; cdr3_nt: TGCGCCAGCAGTGATCTGGGTTCCTACAATGAGCAGTTCTTC; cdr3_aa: CASSDLGSYNEQFF
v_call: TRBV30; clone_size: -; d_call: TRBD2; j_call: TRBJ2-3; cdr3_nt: TGTGCCTGTCTACTAGCGGGGCCTAGCACAGATACGCAGTATTTT; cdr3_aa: CACLLAGPSTDTQYF
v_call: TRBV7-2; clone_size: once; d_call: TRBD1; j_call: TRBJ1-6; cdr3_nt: TGTGCCAGCAGCTTAGTCGGGGCAGGGGGTAATTCACCCCTCCACTTT; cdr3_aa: CASSLVGAGGNSPLHF
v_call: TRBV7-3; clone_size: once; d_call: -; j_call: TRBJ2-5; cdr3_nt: TGTGCCAGCAGCTTAGGCGGCCGAGAGGGGACCCAGTACTTC; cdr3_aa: CASSLGGREGTQYF
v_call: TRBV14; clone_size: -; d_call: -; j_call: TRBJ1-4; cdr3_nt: TGTGCCAGCAGCCAGGCCGGTGCCCCGTCTTTT; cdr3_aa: CASSQAGAPSF
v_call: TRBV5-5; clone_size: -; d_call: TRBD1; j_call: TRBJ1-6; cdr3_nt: TGTGCCAGCAGCTTGGATCTCGTGGGGACAGCAACTTCACCCCTCCACTTT; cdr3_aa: CASSLDLVGTATSPLHF
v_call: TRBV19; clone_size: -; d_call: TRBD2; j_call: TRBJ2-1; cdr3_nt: TGTGCCAGTACGGTAGCGGGTATTTACAATGAGCAGTTCTTC; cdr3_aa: CASTVAGIYNEQFF
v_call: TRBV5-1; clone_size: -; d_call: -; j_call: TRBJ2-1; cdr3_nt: TGCGCCAGCAGAACAGAGCCCTACAATGAGCAGTTCTTC; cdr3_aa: CASRTEPYNEQFF
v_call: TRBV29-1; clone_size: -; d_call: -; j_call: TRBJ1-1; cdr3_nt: TGCAGCGTTGATAGGACACAGAACACTGAAGCTTTCTTT; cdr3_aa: CSVDRTQNTEAFF
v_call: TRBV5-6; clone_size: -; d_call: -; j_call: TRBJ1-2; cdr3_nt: TGTGCCAGCAGCTTGGACGCTTCTGGGTATGACTATGGCTACACCTTC; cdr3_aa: CASSLDASGYDYGYTF